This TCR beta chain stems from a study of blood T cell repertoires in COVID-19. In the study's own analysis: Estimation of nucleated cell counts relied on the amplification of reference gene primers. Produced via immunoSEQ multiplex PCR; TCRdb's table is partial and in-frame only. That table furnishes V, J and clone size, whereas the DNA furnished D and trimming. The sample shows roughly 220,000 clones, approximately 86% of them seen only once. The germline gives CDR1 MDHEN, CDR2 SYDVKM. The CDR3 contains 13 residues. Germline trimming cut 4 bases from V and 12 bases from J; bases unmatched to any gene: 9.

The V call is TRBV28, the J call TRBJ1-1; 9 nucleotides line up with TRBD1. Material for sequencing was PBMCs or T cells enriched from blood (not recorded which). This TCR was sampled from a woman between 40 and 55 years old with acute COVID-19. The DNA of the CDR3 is TGTGCCAGCAGTTCGGGACAGGGCAGTAAAACTTTCTTT. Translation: CASSSGQGSKTFF.